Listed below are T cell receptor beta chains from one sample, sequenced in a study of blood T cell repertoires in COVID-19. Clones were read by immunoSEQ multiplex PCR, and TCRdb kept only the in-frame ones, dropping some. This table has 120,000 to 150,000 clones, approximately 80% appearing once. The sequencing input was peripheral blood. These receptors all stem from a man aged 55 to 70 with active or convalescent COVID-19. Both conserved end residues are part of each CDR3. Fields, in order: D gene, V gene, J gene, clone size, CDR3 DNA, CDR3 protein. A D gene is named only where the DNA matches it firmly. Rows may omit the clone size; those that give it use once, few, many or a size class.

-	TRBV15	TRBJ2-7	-	TGTGCCACCAGCAGAGACCGGACAGACTACGAGCAGTACTTC	CATSRDRTDYEQYF
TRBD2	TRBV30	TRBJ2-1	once	TGTGCCTGGGACGGGAGGGGTGGCTACAATGAGCAGTTCTTC	CAWDGRGGYNEQFF
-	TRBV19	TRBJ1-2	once	TGTGCCAGTAGTATAGATAGGACAGCATTTGGTGGCTACACCTTC	CASSIDRTAFGGYTF
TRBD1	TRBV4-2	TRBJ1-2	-	TGTGCCAGCAGCCAAGGAGACAGGGAGCTACGTGGCTACACCTTC	CASSQGDRELRGYTF
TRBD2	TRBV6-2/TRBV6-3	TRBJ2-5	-	TGTGCCAGCAGTTGGGGGGGGAGCGGGACGGAGACCCAGTACTTC	CASSWGGSGTETQYF
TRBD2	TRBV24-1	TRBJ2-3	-	TGTGCCACCAGTGATTCAGTTAGCGGGAGGGACAGGGATACGCAGTATTTT	CATSDSVSGRDRDTQYF
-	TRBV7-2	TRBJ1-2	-	TGTGCCAGCAGCTTAGGAGCAAACTATGGCTACACCTTC	CASSLGANYGYTF
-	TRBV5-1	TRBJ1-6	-	TGCGCCAGCAGCTTGGCGGACAGCGATAATTCACCCCTCCACTTT	CASSLADSDNSPLHF
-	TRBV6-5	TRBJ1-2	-	TGTGCCAGCAGAGGGGATGGCTACACCTTC	CASRGDGYTF
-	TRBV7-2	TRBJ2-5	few	TGTGCCAGCAGCCCTATGATTTTGGAGACCCAGTACTTC	CASSPMILETQYF
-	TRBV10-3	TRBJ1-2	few	TGTGCCATCAGTGAACGAGTAGACACCTATGGCTACACCTTC	CAISERVDTYGYTF
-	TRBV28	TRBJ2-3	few	TGTGCCAGCAGTTTACTGGGGCGCCGAGATACGCAGTATTTT	CASSLLGRRDTQYF
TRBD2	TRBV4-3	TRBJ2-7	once	TGCGCCAGCAGCCAAGATCTGGCGGGAGGGCTCTACGAGCAGTACTTC	CASSQDLAGGLYEQYF
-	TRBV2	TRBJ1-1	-	TGTGCCAGCAGTGTTTGGGGCAGAGGCACTGAAGCTTTCTTT	CASSVWGRGTEAFF
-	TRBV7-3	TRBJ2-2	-	TGTGCCAGCAGCGCAGGTACCGGGGAGCTGTTTTTT	CASSAGTGELFF
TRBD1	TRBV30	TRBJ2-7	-	TGTGCCTGCCGAACCGGGACAGTGTCCTACGAGCAGTACTTC	CACRTGTVSYEQYF
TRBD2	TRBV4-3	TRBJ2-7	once	TGCGCCAGCAGCCAGGGGACTAGCGCCAATTCCTACGAGCAGTACTTC	CASSQGTSANSYEQYF
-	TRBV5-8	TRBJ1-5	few	TGTGCCAGCAGCGGTCGGCAGGGGCATCAGCCCCAGCATTTT	CASSGRQGHQPQHF
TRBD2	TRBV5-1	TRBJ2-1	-	TGCGCCAGCAGCTCCTCGACTAGCGGGGGCACTGCCTCCTACAATGAGCAGTTCTTC	CASSSSTSGGTASYNEQFF
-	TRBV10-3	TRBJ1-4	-	TGTGCCATCACCCCGGACAGTAATAATGAAAAACTGTTTTTT	CAITPDSNNEKLFF
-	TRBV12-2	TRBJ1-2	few	-	CASRLVGVGTKKQFNYGYTF
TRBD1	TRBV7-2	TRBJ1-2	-	TGTGCCAGCAGCTTGTGGGACAGGGTTAACTATGGCTACACCTTC	CASSLWDRVNYGYTF
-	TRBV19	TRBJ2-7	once	TGTGCCAGTAGTATAGGCATACGGGACTACGAGCAGTACTTC	CASSIGIRDYEQYF
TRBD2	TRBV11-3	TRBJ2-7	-	TGTGCCAGCAGCTCGTGGACTAGCGGGAGTCGGGAGGGCGAGCAGTACTTC	CASSSWTSGSREGEQYF
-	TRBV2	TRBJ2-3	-	TGTGCCAGCAGTGTCCAGGGGGGATTTACAGATACGCAGTATTTT	CASSVQGGFTDTQYF
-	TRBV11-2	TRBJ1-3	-	TGTGCCAGCAGCTTAGCCGTTTCTGGAAACACCATATATTTT	CASSLAVSGNTIYF
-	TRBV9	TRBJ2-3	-	TGTGCCAGCAGCGTAACGGGGGGCGTTTTTAGCACAGATACGCAGTATTTT	CASSVTGGVFSTDTQYF
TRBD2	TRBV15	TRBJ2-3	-	TGTGCCACCAGCGCCGGCCTAGCGGGGGATACGCAGTATTTT	CATSAGLAGDTQYF
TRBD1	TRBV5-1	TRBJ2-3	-	TGCGCCAGCAGCTACCAGGGGGCGCGCCGCACAGATACGCAGTATTTT	CASSYQGARRTDTQYF
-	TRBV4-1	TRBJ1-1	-	TGCGCCAGCAGCCAACAGGGCATGAACACTGAAGCTTTCTTT	CASSQQGMNTEAFF
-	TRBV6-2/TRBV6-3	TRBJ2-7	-	TGTGCCAGCAGTTCCCCGATCGACAGACCGACTTCCTACGAGCAGTACTTC	CASSSPIDRPTSYEQYF
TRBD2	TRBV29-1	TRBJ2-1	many	TGCAGCCTTACAAGCGGGGCCCCCAATGAGCAGTTCTTC	CSLTSGAPNEQFF
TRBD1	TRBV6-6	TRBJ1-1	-	TGTGCCAGCCTTACGAGACAGGGTGACACTGAAGCTTTCTTT	CASLTRQGDTEAFF
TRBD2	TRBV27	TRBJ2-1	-	TGTGCCAGCCGTACTAGCGGGAGGTGGTTTAGGAATGAGCAGTTCTTC	CASRTSGRWFRNEQFF
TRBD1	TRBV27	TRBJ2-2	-	TGTGCCAGCAGCTCAATTCTTGGGACAGGGATCGGGGAGCTGTTTTTT	CASSSILGTGIGELFF